The following is a T cell receptor (beta chain) sequence with its context. The sample comes from a study of OX40 agonist ivuxolimab in advanced cancers. As for the study in general: Earlier treatment with anti-PD-1, anti-PD-L1 or anti-CTLA-4 was permitted, and roughly 40% had received some.

Profiled with immunoSEQ multiplex PCR; TCRdb holds only in-frame clones, not every one. The table includes 9,500 to 13,000 clones, just under 75% detected once. V was pared by 4 bases and J by 5 bases, with 9 bases between. The V gene's germline CDR1 is MDHEN and CDR2 SYDVKM. This CDR3 spans 12 amino acids. Autoimmune disease history or systemic immunosuppression barred patients. Blood got drawn at baseline, again on cycle 4 day 1, and then on cycle 7 day 1. The clonotype was recovered from an adult with an advanced solid tumor such as melanoma, head and neck, liver or kidney cancer. Sequencing was performed on CD4+ or CD8+ T cells sorted from blood, taken in a trial of the OX40 agonist ivuxolimab. The chain employs TRBV28 and TRBJ2-7, with D possibly TRBD1 on 6 matching bases. CDR3 coding DNA: TGTGCCAGCAGTTCCTACAGGGACGAGCAGTACTTC. It translates to CASSSYRDEQYF.